The source of this T cell receptor beta chain is a study of T cell responses to AZD1222 COVID-19 vaccine. Study-level findings and limits: Baseline serology detected seropositivity in only 6 or 7 AZD1222 recipients. Clonal diversity was possibly underestimated, and white British individuals and females predominated among donors. Along spike, vaccine-associated CD4 TCRs were found throughout, with dominance at 160-218 and 743-854.

This clone has more than one count but fewer than ten. As yet, its antigen is unknown. Clones were sequenced by immunoSEQ multiplex PCR, and TCRdb holds only the in-frame ones, with some missing. The data contain some 94,000 clones, 70% to 90% of them singletons. Germline-derived CDR1 and CDR2 are MNHEY and SVGEGT. This CDR3 is built from 15 residues. The V and J ends lost 4 bases and 3 bases respectively, with 12 bases between them. The sequencing here drew on peripheral blood, taken on day 0 of AZD1222 vaccination. V and J are TRBV6-2 or TRBV6-3 and TRBJ2-2; perhaps TRBD1 as D (6 bases). This receptor was taken from an adult in good health. The CDR3 is CASSSRTVDTGELFF. CDR3 coding DNA: TGTGCCAGCAGTTCCCGGACAGTGGACACCGGGGAGCTGTTTTTT.